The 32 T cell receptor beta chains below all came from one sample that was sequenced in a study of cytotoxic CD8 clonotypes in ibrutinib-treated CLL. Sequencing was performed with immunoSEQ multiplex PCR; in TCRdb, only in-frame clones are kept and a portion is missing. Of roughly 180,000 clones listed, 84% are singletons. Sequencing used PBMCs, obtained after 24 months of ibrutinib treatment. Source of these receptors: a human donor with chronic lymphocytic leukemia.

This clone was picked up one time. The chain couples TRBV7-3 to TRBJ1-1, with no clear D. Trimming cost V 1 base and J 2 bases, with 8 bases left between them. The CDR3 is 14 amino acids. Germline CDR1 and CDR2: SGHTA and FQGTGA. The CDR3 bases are TGTGCCAGCAGCTTAAGTCGGACCAACACTGAAGCTTTCTTT. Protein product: CASSLSRTNTEAFF.

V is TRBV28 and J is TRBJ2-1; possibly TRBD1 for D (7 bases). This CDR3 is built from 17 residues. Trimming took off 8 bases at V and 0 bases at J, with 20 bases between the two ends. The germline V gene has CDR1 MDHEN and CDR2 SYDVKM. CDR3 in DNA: TGTGCCAGCCTTGGGCGACAGGGACTTCGCTCCTACAATGAGCAGTTCTTC. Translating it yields CASLGRQGLRSYNEQFF. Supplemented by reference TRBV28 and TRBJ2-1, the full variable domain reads DVKVTQSSRYLVKRTGEKVFLECVQDMDHENMFWYRQDPGLGLRLIYFSYDVKMKEKGDIPEGYSVSREKKERFSLILESASTNQTSMYLCASLGRQGLRSYNEQFFGPGTRLTVL.

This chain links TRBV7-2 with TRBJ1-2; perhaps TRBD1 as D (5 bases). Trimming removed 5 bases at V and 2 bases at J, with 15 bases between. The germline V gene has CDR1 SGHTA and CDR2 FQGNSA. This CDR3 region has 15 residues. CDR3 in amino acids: CASSPQGRLNYGYTF. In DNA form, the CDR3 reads TGTGCCAGCAGCCCCCAGGGCCGGTTGAACTATGGCTACACCTTC.

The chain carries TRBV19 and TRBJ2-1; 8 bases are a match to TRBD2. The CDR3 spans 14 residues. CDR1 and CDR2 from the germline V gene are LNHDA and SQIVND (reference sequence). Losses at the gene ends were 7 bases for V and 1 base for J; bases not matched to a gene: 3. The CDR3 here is CASMAGGSYNEQFF. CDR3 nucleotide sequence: TGTGCCAGTATGGCGGGGGGATCCTACAATGAGCAGTTCTTC.

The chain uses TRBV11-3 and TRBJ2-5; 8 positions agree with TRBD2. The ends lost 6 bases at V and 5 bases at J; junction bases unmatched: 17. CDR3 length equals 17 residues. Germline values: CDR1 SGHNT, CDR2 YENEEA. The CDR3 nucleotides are TGTGCCAGCAGTCTCAGAGGCGGGGGGTATAAGTGCGAGACCCAGTACTTC. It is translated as CASSLRGGGYKCETQYF. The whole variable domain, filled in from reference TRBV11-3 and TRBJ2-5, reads EAGVVQSPRYKIIEKKQPVAFWCNPISGHNTLYWYLQNLGQGPELLIRYENEEAVDDSQLPKDRFSAERLKGVDSTLKIQPAELGDSAVYLCASSLRGGGYKCETQYFGPGTRLLVL.

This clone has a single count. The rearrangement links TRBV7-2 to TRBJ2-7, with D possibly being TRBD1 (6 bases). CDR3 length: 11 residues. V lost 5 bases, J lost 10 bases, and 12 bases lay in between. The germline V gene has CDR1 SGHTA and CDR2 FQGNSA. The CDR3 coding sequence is TGTGCCAGCAGCGGACAGTCCCTCCAGTACTTC. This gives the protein CASSGQSLQYF.

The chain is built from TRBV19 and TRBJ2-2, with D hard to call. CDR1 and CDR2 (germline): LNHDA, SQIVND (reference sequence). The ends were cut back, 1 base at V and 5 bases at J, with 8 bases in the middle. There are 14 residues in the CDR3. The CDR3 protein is CASSIVRTTGELFF. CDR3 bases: TGTGCCAGTAGTATAGTGAGGACGACCGGGGAGCTGTTTTTT. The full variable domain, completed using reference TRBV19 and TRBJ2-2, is DGGITQSPKYLFRKEGQNVTLSCEQNLNHDAMYWYRQDPGQGLRLIYYSQIVNDFQKGDIAEGYSVSREKKESFPLTVTSAQKNPTAFYLCASSIVRTTGELFFGEGSRLTVL.

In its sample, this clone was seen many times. CDR3 region: CASSLGQGHTEAFF. In nucleotides, the CDR3 is TGTGCCAGCAGCTTGGGACAGGGCCACACTGAAGCTTTCTTT. The genes are TRBV7-3 and TRBJ1-1; 9 nucleotides match TRBD1. The CDR3 runs 14 residues. Germline V CDR1 and CDR2: SGHTA, FQGTGA. J was trimmed by 3 bases and V by 3 bases; bases with no gene match: 2.

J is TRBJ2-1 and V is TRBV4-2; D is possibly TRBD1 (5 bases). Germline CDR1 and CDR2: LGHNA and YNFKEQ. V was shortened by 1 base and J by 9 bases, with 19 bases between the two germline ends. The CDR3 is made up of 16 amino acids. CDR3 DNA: TGTGCCAGCAGCCAAGGGTTAACACGCAGGGTTCTTGAGCAGTTCTTC. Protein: CASSQGLTRRVLEQFF.

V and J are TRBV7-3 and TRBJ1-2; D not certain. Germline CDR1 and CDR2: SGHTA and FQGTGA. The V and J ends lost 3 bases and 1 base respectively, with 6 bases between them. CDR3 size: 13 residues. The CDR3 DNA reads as TGTGCCAGCAGCTTCGGCAGTAACTATGGCTACACCTTC. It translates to CASSFGSNYGYTF.

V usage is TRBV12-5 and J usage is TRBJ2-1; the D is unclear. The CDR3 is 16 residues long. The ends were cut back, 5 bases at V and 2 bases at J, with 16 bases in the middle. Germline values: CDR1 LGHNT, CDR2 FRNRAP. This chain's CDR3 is CASGRRAAIAYNEQFF. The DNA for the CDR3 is TGTGCTAGTGGTCGTCGGGCCGCGATAGCCTACAATGAGCAGTTCTTC.

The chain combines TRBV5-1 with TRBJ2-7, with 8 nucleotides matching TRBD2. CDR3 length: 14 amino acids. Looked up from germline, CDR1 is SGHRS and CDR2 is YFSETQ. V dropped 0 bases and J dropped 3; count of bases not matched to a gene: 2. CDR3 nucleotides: TGCGCCAGCAGCTTGGACCTAGCGGGCTACGAGCAGTACTTC. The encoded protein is CASSLDLAGYEQYF.

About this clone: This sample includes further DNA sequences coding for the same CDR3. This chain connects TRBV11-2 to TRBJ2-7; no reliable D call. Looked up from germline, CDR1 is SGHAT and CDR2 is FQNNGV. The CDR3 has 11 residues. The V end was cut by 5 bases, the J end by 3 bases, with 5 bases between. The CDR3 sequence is CASSPHYEQYF. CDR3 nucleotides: TGTGCCAGCAGCCCTCACTACGAGCAGTACTTC.

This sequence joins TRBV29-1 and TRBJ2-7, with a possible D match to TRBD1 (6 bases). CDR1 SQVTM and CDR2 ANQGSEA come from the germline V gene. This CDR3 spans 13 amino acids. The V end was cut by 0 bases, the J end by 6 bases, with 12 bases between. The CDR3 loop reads CSVEETGAGEQYF. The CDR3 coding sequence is TGCAGCGTTGAAGAGACAGGCGCTGGCGAGCAGTACTTC.

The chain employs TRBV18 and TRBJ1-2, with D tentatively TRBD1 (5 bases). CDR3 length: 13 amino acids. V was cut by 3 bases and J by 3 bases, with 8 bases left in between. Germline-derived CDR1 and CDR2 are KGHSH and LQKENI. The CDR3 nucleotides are TGTGCCAGCTCACCGACAGCTGACTATGGCTACACCTTC. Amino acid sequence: CASSPTADYGYTF.

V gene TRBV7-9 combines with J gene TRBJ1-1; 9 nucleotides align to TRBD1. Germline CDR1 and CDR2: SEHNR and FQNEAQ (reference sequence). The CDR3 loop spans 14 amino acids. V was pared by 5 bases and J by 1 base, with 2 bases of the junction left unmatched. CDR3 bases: TGTGCCAGCAGCCGGACAGGGGAGAACACTGAAGCTTTCTTT. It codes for CASSRTGENTEAFF. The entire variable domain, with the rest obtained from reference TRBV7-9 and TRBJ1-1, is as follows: DTGVSQNPRHKITKRGQNVTFRCDPISEHNRLYWYRQTLGQGPEFLTYFQNEAQLEKSRLLSDRFSAERPKGSFSTLEIQRTEQGDSAMYLCASSRTGENTEAFFGQGTRLTVV.

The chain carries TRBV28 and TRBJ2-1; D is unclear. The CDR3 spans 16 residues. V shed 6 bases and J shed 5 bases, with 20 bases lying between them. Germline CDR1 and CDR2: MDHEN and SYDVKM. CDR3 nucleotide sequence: TGTGCCAGCAGACACCCGGGCGGCGGCCCTCACAATGAGCAGTTCTTC. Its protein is CASRHPGGGPHNEQFF.

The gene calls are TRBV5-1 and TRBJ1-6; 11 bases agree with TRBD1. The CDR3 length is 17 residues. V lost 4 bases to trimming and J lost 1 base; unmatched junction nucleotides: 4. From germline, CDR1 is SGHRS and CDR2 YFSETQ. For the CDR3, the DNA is TGCGCCAGCAGCCTAGGACAGGGGGCGTCCTATAATTCACCCCTCCACTTT. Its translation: CASSLGQGASYNSPLHF.

CDR3 region: CASSPLGHNEQFF. CDR3 DNA: TGTGCCAGCAGCCCACTGGGGCACAATGAGCAGTTCTTC. The V gene is TRBV11-2, the J gene TRBJ2-1; TRBD1 is a possible D gene (5 bases). The CDR3 totals 13 residues. Trimming removed 5 bases from V and 5 bases from J, with 10 bases in between. Germline CDR1 reads SGHAT; CDR2 reads FQNNGV.

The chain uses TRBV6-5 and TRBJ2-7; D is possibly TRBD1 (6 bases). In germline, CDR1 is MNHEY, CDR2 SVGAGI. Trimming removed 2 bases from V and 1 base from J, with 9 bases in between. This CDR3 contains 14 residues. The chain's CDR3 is CASSYGRGSYEQYF. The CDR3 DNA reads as TGTGCCAGCAGTTACGGCAGGGGTTCCTACGAGCAGTACTTC.

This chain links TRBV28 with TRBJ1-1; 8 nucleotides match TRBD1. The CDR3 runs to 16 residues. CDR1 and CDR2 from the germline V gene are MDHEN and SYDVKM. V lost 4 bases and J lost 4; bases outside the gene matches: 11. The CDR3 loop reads CASSSNPRGRGTEAFF. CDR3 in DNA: TGTGCCAGCAGTTCGAACCCCAGGGGGCGGGGCACTGAAGCTTTCTTT.

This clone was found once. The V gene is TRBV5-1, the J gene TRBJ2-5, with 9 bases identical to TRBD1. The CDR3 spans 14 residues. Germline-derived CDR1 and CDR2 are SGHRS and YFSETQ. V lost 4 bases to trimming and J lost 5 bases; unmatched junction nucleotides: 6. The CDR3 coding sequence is TGCGCCAGCAGCACCGGGACAGGGTATGAGACCCAGTACTTC. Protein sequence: CASSTGTGYETQYF.

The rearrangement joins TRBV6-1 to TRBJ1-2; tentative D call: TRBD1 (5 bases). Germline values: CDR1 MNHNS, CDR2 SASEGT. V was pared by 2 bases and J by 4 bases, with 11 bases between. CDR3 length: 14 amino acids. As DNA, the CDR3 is TGTGCCAGCAGTGAATTCGGGGGTAGCTATGGCTACACCTTC. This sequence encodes CASSEFGGSYGYTF.

CDR3 sequence (DNA): TGTGCCTGGAGTGCCGCGGCCGGCGGACTGTTTTTT. Residues: CAWSAAAGGLFF. V is TRBV30 and J is TRBJ1-4; D not resolved. CDR1 and CDR2 (germline): GTSNPN, SVGIG (reference sequence). This CDR3 comprises 12 residues. Between the trimmed V and J ends, which lost 1 base and 13 bases, there was a span of 13 bases.

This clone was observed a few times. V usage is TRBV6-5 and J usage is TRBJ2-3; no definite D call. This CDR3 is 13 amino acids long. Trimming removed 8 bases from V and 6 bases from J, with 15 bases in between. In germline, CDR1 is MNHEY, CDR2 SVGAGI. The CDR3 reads CASSPAAIDTQYF. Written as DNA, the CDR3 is TGTGCCAGCTCCCCTGCAGCGATTGATACGCAGTATTTT.

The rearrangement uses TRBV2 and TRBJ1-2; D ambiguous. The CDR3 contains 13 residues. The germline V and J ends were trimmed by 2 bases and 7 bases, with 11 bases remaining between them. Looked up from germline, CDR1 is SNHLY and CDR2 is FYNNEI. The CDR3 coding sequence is TGTGCCAGCAGTGAATGGGGATATGGTGGCTACACCTTC. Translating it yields CASSEWGYGGYTF.

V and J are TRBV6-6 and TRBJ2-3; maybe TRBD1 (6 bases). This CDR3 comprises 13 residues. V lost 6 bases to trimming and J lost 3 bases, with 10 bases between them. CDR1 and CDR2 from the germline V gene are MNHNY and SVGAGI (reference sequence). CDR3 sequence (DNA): TGTGCCAGCAGCTTAACAGGGACAGATACGCAGTATTTT. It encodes CASSLTGTDTQYF.

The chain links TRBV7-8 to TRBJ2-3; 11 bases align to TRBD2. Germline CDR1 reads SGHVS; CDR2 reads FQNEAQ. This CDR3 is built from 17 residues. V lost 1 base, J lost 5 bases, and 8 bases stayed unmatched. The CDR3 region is CASSLGRTSGLLDTQYF. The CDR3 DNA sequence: TGTGCCAGCAGCTTAGGGCGGACTAGCGGGTTATTAGATACGCAGTATTTT.

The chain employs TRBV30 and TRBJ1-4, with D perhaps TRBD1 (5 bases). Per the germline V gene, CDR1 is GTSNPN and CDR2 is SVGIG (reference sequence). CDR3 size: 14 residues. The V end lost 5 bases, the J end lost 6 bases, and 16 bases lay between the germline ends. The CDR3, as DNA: TGTGCCTGGTCAAGGGCAGGGTCTGATGAAAAACTGTTTTTT. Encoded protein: CAWSRAGSDEKLFF.

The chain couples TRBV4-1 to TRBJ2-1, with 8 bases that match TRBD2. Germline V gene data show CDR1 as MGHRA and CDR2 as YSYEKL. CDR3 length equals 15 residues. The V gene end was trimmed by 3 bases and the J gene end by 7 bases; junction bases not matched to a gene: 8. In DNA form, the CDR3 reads TGCGCCAGCAGCCAGGGCGGACTAGCCAGGAATGAGCAGTTCTTC. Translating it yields CASSQGGLARNEQFF.

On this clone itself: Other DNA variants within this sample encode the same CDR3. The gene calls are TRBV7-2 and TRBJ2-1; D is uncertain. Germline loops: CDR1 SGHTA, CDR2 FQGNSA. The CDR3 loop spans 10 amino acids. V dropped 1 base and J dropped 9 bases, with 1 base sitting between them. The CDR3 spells CASSLGEQFF. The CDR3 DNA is TGTGCCAGCAGCTTAGGTGAGCAGTTCTTC.

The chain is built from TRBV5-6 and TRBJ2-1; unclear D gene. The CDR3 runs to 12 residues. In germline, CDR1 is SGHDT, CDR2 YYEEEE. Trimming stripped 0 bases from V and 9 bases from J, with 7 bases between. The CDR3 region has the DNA TGTGCCAGCAGCTTGGGATCCCGTGAGCAGTTCTTC. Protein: CASSLGSREQFF. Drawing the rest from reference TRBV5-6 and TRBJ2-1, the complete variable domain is DAGVTQSPTHLIKTRGQQVTLRCSPKSGHDTVSWYQQALGQGPQFIFQYYEEEERQRGNFPDRFSGHQFPNYSSELNVNALLLGDSALYLCASSLGSREQFFGPGTRLTVL.